The clone carrying this T cell receptor beta chain is medium-sized by share. Its target is not known. This sample is part of a study of spatial heterogeneity in lung cancer. Study-wide results and limits: Estimated TCR-seq coverage of tumor T cells was only approximately 7% for alpha chains. For beta chains, the corresponding estimate was about 13%. Intratumoral expanded alpha and beta TCR counts were found to track tumor mutation counts.

Each CDR3 protein gets one entry after TCRdb re-called the 5' RACE reads with MiXCR. This sample has 5,000 to 6,500 distinct CDR3 sequences, with 3.9% found just once. This sample's time point: sample taken at primary tumor resection. TCRs were sequenced from unsorted whole RNA of tumor, nontumor lung or PBMC. Germline V CDR1 and CDR2: SGHTA, FQGNSA. Trimming shortened V by 5 bases and J by 1 base, and 11 bases separated the two germline ends. The CDR3 is 14 residues long. Specimen: lung tumor tissue, collected at surgery. The rearrangement uses TRBV7-2 and TRBJ1-1; D is uncertain. The TCR was taken from a female donor with early-stage non-small cell lung cancer. In DNA, the CDR3 is TGTGCCAGCAGCCCCAGCTATTCGAACACTGAAGCTTTCTTT. Translation gives CASSPSYSNTEAFF.